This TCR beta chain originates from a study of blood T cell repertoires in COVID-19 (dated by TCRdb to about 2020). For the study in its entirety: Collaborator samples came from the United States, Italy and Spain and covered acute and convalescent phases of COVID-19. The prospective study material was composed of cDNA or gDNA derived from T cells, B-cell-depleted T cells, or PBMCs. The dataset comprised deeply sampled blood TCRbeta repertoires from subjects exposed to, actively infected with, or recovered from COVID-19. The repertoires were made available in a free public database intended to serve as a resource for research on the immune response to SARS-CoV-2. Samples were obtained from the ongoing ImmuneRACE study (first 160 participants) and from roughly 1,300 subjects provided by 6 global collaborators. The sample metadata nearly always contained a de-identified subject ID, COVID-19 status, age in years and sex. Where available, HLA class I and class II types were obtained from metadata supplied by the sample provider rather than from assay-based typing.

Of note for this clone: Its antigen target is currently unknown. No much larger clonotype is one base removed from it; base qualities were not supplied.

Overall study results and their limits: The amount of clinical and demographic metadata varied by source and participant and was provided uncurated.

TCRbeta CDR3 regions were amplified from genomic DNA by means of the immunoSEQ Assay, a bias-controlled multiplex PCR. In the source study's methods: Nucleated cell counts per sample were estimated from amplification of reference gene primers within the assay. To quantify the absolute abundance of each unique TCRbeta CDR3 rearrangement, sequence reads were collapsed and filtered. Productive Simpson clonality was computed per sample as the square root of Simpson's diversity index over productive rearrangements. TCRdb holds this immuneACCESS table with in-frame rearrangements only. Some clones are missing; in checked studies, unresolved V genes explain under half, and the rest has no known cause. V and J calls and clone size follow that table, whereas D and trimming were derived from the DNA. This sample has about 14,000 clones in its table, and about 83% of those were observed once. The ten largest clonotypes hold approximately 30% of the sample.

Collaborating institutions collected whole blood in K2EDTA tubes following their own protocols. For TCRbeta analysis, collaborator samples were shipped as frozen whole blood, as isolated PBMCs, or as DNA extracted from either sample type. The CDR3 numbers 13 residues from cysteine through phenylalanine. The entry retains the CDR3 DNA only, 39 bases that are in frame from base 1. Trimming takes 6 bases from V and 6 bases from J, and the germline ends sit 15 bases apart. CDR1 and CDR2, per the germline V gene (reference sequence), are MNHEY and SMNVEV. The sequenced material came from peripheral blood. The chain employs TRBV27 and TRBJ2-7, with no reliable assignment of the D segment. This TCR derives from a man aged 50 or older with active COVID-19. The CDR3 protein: CASSLGSQGEQYF. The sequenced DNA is TGTGCCAGCAGCCTCGGGTCGCAAGGCGAGCAGTACTTC.